This T cell receptor (beta chain) was identified in a study of blood T cell repertoires in COVID-19. Study information: COVID-19 samples collected from the United States, Italy and Spain covered acute and convalescent phases. The cDNA or gDNA used as material had been derived from T cells, B-cell-depleted T cells, or PBMCs.

Seattle researchers signed up patients amid active infection and tracked them longitudinally. The count of this clone is one. This CDR3 region has 16 residues. V gave up 1 base and J gave up 5 bases; unmatched junction bases: 8. Germline V gene sequence: CDR1 MNHNS, CDR2 SASEGT. How the authors handled the data: Quantification of nucleated cells was approximated via reference gene primer amplification. Data came from immunoSEQ multiplex PCR; TCRdb stores just in-frame clones and leaves some out. V and J calls and clone size follow that table, whereas D and trimming were derived from the DNA. Of 270,000 or so clones listed, over 85% are singletons.

The receptor was derived from a woman aged 25 to 45 with COVID-19, enrolled during active disease. This rearrangement joins TRBV6-1 to TRBJ2-1; 7 bases line up with TRBD2. The sample consisted of peripheral blood. This CDR3 reads CASSEDGSGENNEQFF. The CDR3 DNA is TGTGCCAGCAGTGAAGATGGGAGCGGGGAAAACAATGAGCAGTTCTTC.